This T cell receptor beta chain emerged from a study of T cells after yellow fever vaccination. Study-wide context: Libraries from low-cell-number fractions were prepared with the SMART-Seq v4 Ultra Low Input RNA kit. Study observations and caveats: A weaker secondary response peaked on day 5, the primary on day 15. In post-booster samples, most primary-vaccination clones reappeared (approximately 95% CD4, 70% to 90% CD8).

Trimming left V 3 bases short and J 11 bases short, with 17 bases between. CDR3 length: 13 residues. As to this clonotype: Antigen specificity is unknown.

UMIs were added to TCR cDNA along with a universal primer site when it was made by 5'RACE template switching. Each CDR3 protein is one row after TCRdb ran MiXCR on the 5' RACE reads. The sample has nearly 300,000 distinct CDR3 sequences, approximately 8% seen once; the top ten hold 3% to 4%. Material: CD4+ T cells sorted from PBMCs, obtained 5 days after the yellow fever booster vaccination. The TCR comes from a man aged 18 to 30 who received the YFV17D yellow fever vaccine. The rearrangement uses TRBV12-3 or TRBV12-4 and TRBJ2-7; TRBD1 is a possible D gene (5 bases). The CDR3 sequence is CASSLNQGPWKYF. Written as DNA, the CDR3 is TGTGCCAGCAGTTTGAATCAGGGCCCCTGGAAGTACTTC.